This TCR beta chain stems from a study of CD8 T cells in Susac syndrome. General study findings and limits: The authors acknowledged that their TCR sequencing and HLA analysis involved a relatively small number of individuals.

A quantity of about 0.5 to 1 ug RNA underwent reverse transcription using random hexamers. TCRdb passed the immunoSEQ multiplex PCR reads through MiXCR, listing each CDR3 protein once. The repertoire holds 50,000 to 60,000 distinct CDR3 sequences, with just over 90% as singletons. Remarks on this clonotype: What it recognizes is unknown.

The material sequenced was CD8+ T cells from PBMCs. This clonotype originated in a human donor in good health.

Here the CDR3 reads CSVAGGHFNEQFF. The CDR3 DNA reads TGCAGCGTTGCCGGGGGACATTTCAATGAGCAGTTCTTC. This chain links TRBV29-1 with TRBJ2-1; D is tentatively TRBD1 or TRBD2 (6 bases each). V lost 4 bases to trimming and J lost 6 bases, with 13 bases between them. Germline V gives CDR1 SQVTM, CDR2 ANQGSEA. The CDR3 spans 13 residues.